One and the same sample provided the 14 T cell receptor beta chains below, sequenced in a study of blood T cell dynamics during melanoma immunotherapy. Sequencing was performed with immunoSEQ multiplex PCR; in TCRdb, only in-frame clones are kept and a portion is missing. The sample has fewer than 450 clones, roughly 78% seen once; the top ten hold around 9.5%. Time point: week 3, after first cycle of checkpoint inhibitor. Specimen: central memory CD8+ T cells from blood, collected from a patient treated with checkpoint blockade. The receptors come from a human donor with melanoma.

The chain uses TRBV6-1 and TRBJ2-2, with D unresolved. V lost 1 base to trimming and J lost 4 bases, with 10 bases between them. The CDR3 consists of 15 residues. Germline assignment: CDR1 MNHNS and CDR2 SASEGT. This CDR3 reads CASSEGSGVTGELFF. As DNA, the CDR3 is TGTGCCAGCAGTGAAGGGTCTGGGGTCACCGGGGAGCTGTTTTTT.

This clone was seen a handful of times. J is TRBJ1-3 and V is TRBV4-1; D is uncertain. This CDR3 region has 16 residues. Germline assignment: CDR1 MGHRA and CDR2 YSYEKL. V lost 0 bases, J lost 8 bases, and 17 bases lay in between. The CDR3 region is CASSQDPPSSWDTIYF. In nucleotides, the CDR3 is TGCGCCAGCAGCCAAGACCCTCCAAGCAGTTGGGACACCATATATTTT.

The chain carries TRBV7-2 and TRBJ2-1; 8 bases align to TRBD2. Germline CDR1 reads SGHTA; CDR2 reads FQGNSA. Trimming cost V 4 bases and J 0 bases; bases outside gene matches: 2. The CDR3 consists of 15 residues. In DNA form, the CDR3 reads TGTGCCAGCAGCTACAGCGGGAGCTCCTACAATGAGCAGTTCTTC. Its translation is CASSYSGSSYNEQFF.

The chain joins TRBV6-1 to TRBJ1-1; D not resolved. Germline CDR1 MNHNS, CDR2 SASEGT. V shed 3 bases and J shed 1 base, with 6 bases lying between them. This CDR3 has 13 residues. CDR3 coding DNA: TGTGCCAGCAGTGAGTCTCCGAACACTGAAGCTTTCTTT. Translated, it gives CASSESPNTEAFF.

The table lists this clone with a count of one. CDR3 nucleotides: TGTGCCAGCTCACGCCCAGAGTTCCCCTACGAGCAGTACTTC. This translates into CASSRPEFPYEQYF. J is TRBJ2-7 and V is TRBV18, with unresolved D. Deletions cut 4 bases from V and 2 bases from J, with 12 bases between. CDR1 KGHSH and CDR2 LQKENI come from the germline V gene. The CDR3 length is 14 residues. Combining the CDR3 with reference TRBV18 and TRBJ2-7 gives the whole variable domain NAGVMQNPRHLVRRRGQEARLRCSPMKGHSHVYWYRQLPEEGLKFMVYLQKENIIDESGMPKERFSAEFPKEGPSILRIQQVVRGDSAAYFCASSRPEFPYEQYFGPGTRLTVT.

This chain connects TRBV19 to TRBJ1-3, with D unresolved. Germline assignment: CDR1 LNHDA and CDR2 SQIVND (reference sequence). The ends were cut back, 3 bases at V and 2 bases at J, with 11 bases in the middle. CDR3 size: 15 residues. The CDR3 region is CASSMAGLAGNTIYF. The CDR3, as DNA: TGTGCCAGTAGTATGGCAGGACTCGCTGGAAACACCATATATTTT.

V gene TRBV6-1 combines with J gene TRBJ2-5; D gene unclear. Trimming removed 8 bases from V and 6 bases from J, with 16 bases in between. This CDR3 is 13 amino acids long. Germline V gene data show CDR1 as MNHNS and CDR2 as SASEGT. The CDR3 is CASLSRSTKTQYF. The CDR3, as DNA: TGTGCCAGCCTATCGCGCTCGACAAAGACCCAGTACTTC.

The table lists this clone with a few counts. This chain links TRBV28 with TRBJ1-2; TRBD1 agrees at 8 bases. In germline, CDR1 is MDHEN, CDR2 SYDVKM. There are 12 residues in the CDR3. V lost 7 bases and J lost 7; bases outside the gene matches: 5. DNA of the CDR3: TGTGCCAGCAATCAGGGGGCGGCTGGCTACACCTTC. Translated, it gives CASNQGAAGYTF.

This clone has just one count. The CDR3 bases are TGTGCCAGCAGCTTAGACCTAAACCAAGAGACCCAGTACTTC. Residues: CASSLDLNQETQYF. The chain carries TRBV7-9 and TRBJ2-5, with D unclear. The CDR3 consists of 14 residues. The germline CDR1 and CDR2 sequences are SEHNR and FQNEAQ (reference sequence). Trimming cost V 1 base and J 0 bases, with 6 bases left between them.

This clone was seen a single time. V gene TRBV7-8 combines with J gene TRBJ2-1, with D hard to call. The CDR3 consists of 11 residues. Germline V CDR1 and CDR2: SGHVS, FQNEAQ. With 5 bases removed from V and 4 bases from J, the gap between germline ends came to 3 bases. This CDR3 is CASSTYNEQFF. The CDR3 region has the DNA TGTGCCAGCAGCACTTACAATGAGCAGTTCTTC.

The chain carries TRBV4-3 and TRBJ2-5; 8 bases are a match to TRBD1. Near its end, the DNA agrees better with TRBJ2-7, so the J call may be wrong. The CDR3 length is 13 residues. In germline, CDR1 is LGHNA, CDR2 YSLEER. CDR3 bases: TGCGCCAGCAGCCACGGAACAGGGGGCGAGCAGTACTTC. Translating gives CASSHGTGGEQYF.

The chain uses TRBV29-1 and TRBJ2-3; D might be TRBD2 (5 bases). V gave up 4 bases and J gave up 0 bases, with 11 bases separating them. The CDR3 runs to 14 residues. Germline V gene lookup returns CDR1 SQVTM and CDR2 ANQGSEA. The CDR3, as DNA: TGCAGCGTTGTTGTCTTAGCGAGCACAGATACGCAGTATTTT. This codes for CSVVVLASTDTQYF.

The chain is built from TRBV19 and TRBJ2-1; D possibly corresponds to TRBD1 (5 bases). The V and J ends lost 3 bases and 3 bases respectively, with 6 bases between them. From germline, CDR1 is LNHDA and CDR2 SQIVND (reference sequence). This CDR3 spans 13 amino acids. CDR3 protein: CASSIDSYNEQFF. Here the CDR3 DNA reads TGTGCCAGTAGTATCGACAGCTACAATGAGCAGTTCTTC.

This chain joins TRBV10-1 and TRBJ1-4; 10 bases map to TRBD1. This CDR3 spans 18 amino acids. Germline V lookup: CDR1 WNHNN, CDR2 SYGVQD (reference sequence). Losses at the gene ends were 7 bases for V and 4 bases for J; bases not matched to a gene: 15. The CDR3 here is CASTPDRGAKDGNEKLFF. In DNA form, the CDR3 reads TGCGCCAGCACTCCGGACAGGGGGGCAAAGGACGGTAATGAAAAACTGTTTTTT.